The rows below give T cell receptor beta chains drawn from one sample of a study of cytomegalovirus exposure and HLA in healthy donors. Generated by immunoSEQ multiplex PCR, the TCRdb table keeps only in-frame clones and is missing some. The table lists roughly 150,000 clones, roughly 70% of them singletons, with about 4.7% in the top ten. Specimen: PBMCs. The origin of the receptors is a man aged 55 to 70 in good health and CMV-seronegative. Each CDR3 is given with its conserved first and last residue. The D gene is left open where the match is weak. Size is omitted from some rows. Given values are once, few, many or a class for expanded clones.

TRBV7-6	.	.	TRBJ2-3	TGTGCCAGCAGCTTAGTCTCAGGAGGAGATACGCAGTATTTT	CASSLVSGGDTQYF
TRBV6-1	.	.	TRBJ2-3	TGTGCCAGCACCTCCGGACAGTCGAGCACAGATACGCAGTATTTT	CASTSGQSSTDTQYF
TRBV4-3	TRBD2	few	TRBJ2-3	TGCGCCAGCAGCCAAGATAAGGGGCTAGCGGGCACAGATACGCAGTATTTT	CASSQDKGLAGTDTQYF
TRBV6-5	.	few	TRBJ2-7	TGTGCCAGCAGTTACTCGAGGGGGTACGAGCAGTACTTC	CASSYSRGYEQYF
TRBV19	.	.	TRBJ1-1	TGTGCCAGTAGTATAGTTGGCACGAACACTGAAGCTTTCTTT	CASSIVGTNTEAFF
TRBV19	.	.	TRBJ1-5	TGTGCCACCTCAGCGGCAGACAATCAGCCCCAGCATTTT	CATSAADNQPQHF
TRBV11-2	.	few	TRBJ1-1	TGTGCCAGCAGCTTCGGGGGGGACACTGAAGCTTTCTTT	CASSFGGDTEAFF
TRBV5-4	TRBD1	.	TRBJ1-1	TGTGCCAGCAGCTTGGCTACAGGGGAGAACACTGAAGCTTTCTTT	CASSLATGENTEAFF
TRBV10-2	TRBD2	.	TRBJ2-1	TGCGCCAGCAAGGGTGCGAGACTAGCGGGAGGGGGATACAATGAGCAGTTCTTC	CASKGARLAGGGYNEQFF
TRBV11-2	TRBD2	.	TRBJ2-7	TGTGCCAGCAGCTTTTTGACTAGCGGATTTGCCTACGAGCAGTACTTC	CASSFLTSGFAYEQYF
TRBV2	.	.	TRBJ2-2	TGTGCCAGCAGTGAAGTAGTTAGCATCGGGGAGCTGTTTTTT	CASSEVVSIGELFF
TRBV7-8	TRBD2	.	TRBJ2-3	TGTGCCAGCAGCTTAGACCAGCGGGAGGTCCGTTGGGCAGATACGCAGTATTTT	CASSLDQREVRWADTQYF
TRBV5-4	TRBD1	.	TRBJ2-5	TGTGCCAGCAGCTTGGCGACAGGGCAAGAGACCCAGTACTTC	CASSLATGQETQYF
TRBV9	TRBD2	.	TRBJ2-5	TGTGCCAGCAGCGTCGGACTAGCGGCACAAGAGACCCAGTACTTC	CASSVGLAAQETQYF
TRBV6-4	.	.	TRBJ1-1	TGTGCCAGCAGTGTAGTCCGAAACACTGAAGCTTTCTTT	CASSVVRNTEAFF
TRBV29-1	TRBD2	.	TRBJ2-3	TGCAGCGTTCCCTCCGGGACTAGCGGGAGGCCTAGCACAGATACGCAGTATTTT	CSVPSGTSGRPSTDTQYF
TRBV29-1	TRBD2	once	TRBJ2-1	TGCAGCGGCAGACTAGCGGGAGGGGACAATGAGCAGTTCTTC	CSGRLAGGDNEQFF
TRBV30	TRBD1	few	TRBJ2-2	TGTGCCTGGACCTTAGAGGGACAGGGGACCGGGGAGCTGTTTTTT	CAWTLEGQGTGELFF
TRBV10-3	.	.	TRBJ1-5	TGTGCCATCAGTGAGTCCGTCCGTCAGCCCCAGCATTTT	CAISESVRQPQHF
TRBV4-3	.	.	TRBJ2-1	TGCGCCAGCAGCCGAGGGGGATTCTCCTACAATGAGCAGTTCTTC	CASSRGGFSYNEQFF
TRBV4-2	TRBD2	once	TRBJ2-1	TGTGCCAGCAGCCTGTCGGGACTAGTAATGGGGAGCAATGAGCAGTTCTTC	CASSLSGLVMGSNEQFF
TRBV4-1	.	.	TRBJ2-6	TGCGCCAGCAGCCAGACAGACTCTGGGGCCAACGTCCTGACTTTC	CASSQTDSGANVLTF
TRBV28	.	.	TRBJ1-5	TGTGCCAGCAGTTTATTCCGTAGCGGTCAGCCCCAGCATTTT	CASSLFRSGQPQHF
TRBV15	.	.	TRBJ1-5	TGTGCCACCAGCTTTGGAGGGGCCGGTGATCATCAGCCCCAGCATTTT	CATSFGGAGDHQPQHF
TRBV4-1	TRBD2	.	TRBJ2-1	TGCGCCAGCAGCCAAGAGAGGACTAGCGGGAGGGCCTACAATGAGCAGTTCTTC	CASSQERTSGRAYNEQFF